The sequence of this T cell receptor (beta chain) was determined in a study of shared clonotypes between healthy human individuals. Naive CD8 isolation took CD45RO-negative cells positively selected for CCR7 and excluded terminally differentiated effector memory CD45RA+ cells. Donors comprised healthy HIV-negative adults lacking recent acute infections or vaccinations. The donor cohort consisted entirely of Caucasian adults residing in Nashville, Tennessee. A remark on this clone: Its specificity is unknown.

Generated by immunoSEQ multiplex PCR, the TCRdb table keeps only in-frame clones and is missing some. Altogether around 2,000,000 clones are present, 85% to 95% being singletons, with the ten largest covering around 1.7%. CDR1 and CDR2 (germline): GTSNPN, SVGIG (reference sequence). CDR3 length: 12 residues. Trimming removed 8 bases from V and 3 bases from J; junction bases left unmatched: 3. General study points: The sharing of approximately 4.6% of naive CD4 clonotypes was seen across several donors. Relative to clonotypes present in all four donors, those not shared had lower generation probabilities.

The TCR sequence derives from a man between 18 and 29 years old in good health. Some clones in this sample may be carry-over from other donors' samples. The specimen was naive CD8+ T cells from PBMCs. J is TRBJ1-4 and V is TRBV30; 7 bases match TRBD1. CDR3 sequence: CARTGANEKLFF. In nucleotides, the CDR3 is TGTGCCCGGACAGGAGCTAATGAAAAACTGTTTTTT.